The T cell receptor beta chain under discussion was sequenced for a study of identical twins. From germline, CDR1 is ENHRY and CDR2 SYGVKD. The CDR3 is 15 residues long. Between the trimmed V and J ends, which lost 3 bases and 0 bases, there was a span of 6 bases. TCRdb re-derived calls from the 5' RACE reads in MiXCR, one entry per CDR3 protein. The table records more than 400,000 distinct CDR3 sequences, approximately 14% of them present only once. This same sample was also part of a study on yellow fever vaccine responses in identical twins.

This chain joins TRBV10-3 and TRBJ2-6; D gene unclear. Sequencing was carried out using CD4+ T cells sorted from blood. The receptor comes from a woman aged 18-30 years in good health. The chain's CDR3 is CAISDSHSGANVLTF. CDR3 nucleotide sequence: TGTGCCATCAGTGATTCACACTCTGGGGCCAACGTCCTGACTTTC.